The source of this T cell receptor beta chain is a study of shared clonotypes between healthy human individuals. Study in general: A couple of women and three men aged 18 to 49 made up the donors.

Selected positively for CCR7 and CD45RO-negative, naive CD8 cells excluded terminally differentiated effector memory CD45RA+ cells. This table comes from immunoSEQ multiplex PCR, and its TCRdb copy is limited to in-frame clones, with some not included. The sample holds about 2.1 million clones; roughly 93% are singletons and the top ten take more than 1.5%. Notes on this clone: Its target is not known.

Study findings and constraints: Non-shared clonotypes were found to have lower generation probabilities than the clonotypes that were shared by all four of the sorted-subset donors.

There are 14 residues in the CDR3. Per the germline V gene, CDR1 is MDHEN and CDR2 is SYDVKM. V gave up 2 bases and J gave up 6 bases, with 13 bases separating them. The V gene is TRBV28, the J gene TRBJ1-1, with unresolved D. Material for sequencing was naive CD8+ T cells from PBMCs. This sequence originates from a man between 18 and 29 years old in good health. Some clones in this sample may be carry-over from other donors' samples. CDR3 nucleotides: TGTGCCAGCAGTTTAATTCCCGGTAATGCTGAAGCTTTCTTT. It specifies CASSLIPGNAEAFF.